Listed below are T cell receptor beta chains from one sample, sequenced in a study of shared clonotypes between healthy human individuals. Only in-frame clones appear in the TCRdb table, and some are missing; sequencing was by immunoSEQ multiplex PCR. The profile covers around 2.3 million clones, with more than 90% appearing a single time and approximately 0.13% taken by the ten largest. Material for sequencing was naive CD4+ T cells sorted from blood. These receptor sequences come from a young man in good health. Each CDR3 is given with its conserved first and last residue. Each record gives: D gene, V gene, clone size, J gene, CDR3 protein, CDR3 DNA. The D gene is left open where the match is weak. Expanded clones get a size class; other rows say once, few or many, or leave the size out.

>.|TRBV4-2|.|TRBJ2-4
CASSQPLGLNIQYF
TGTGCCAGCAGCCAACCTCTTGGACTAAACATTCAGTACTTC
>TRBD1|TRBV10-3|once|TRBJ2-7
CAISERGPPSYEQYF
TGTGCCATCAGTGAAAGGGGGCCGCCTTCTTACGAGCAGTACTTC
>.|TRBV7-9|.|TRBJ2-7
CASSFSYEQYF
TGTGCCAGCAGCTTCTCCTACGAGCAGTACTTC
>.|TRBV15|.|TRBJ2-3
CATSRVDTQYF
TGTGCCACCAGCAGGGTAGATACGCAGTATTTT
>TRBD2|TRBV29-1|.|TRBJ2-1
CSATVLAGGEQFF
TGCAGCGCGACCGTTCTAGCGGGCGGTGAGCAGTTCTTC
>TRBD1|TRBV5-5|.|TRBJ2-3
CASRTTGVDTQYF
TGTGCCAGCAGAACTACAGGGGTCGATACGCAGTATTTT
>.|TRBV25-1|.|TRBJ1-2
CASSENNGPTYGYTF
TGTGCCAGCAGTGAAAATAATGGGCCCACATATGGCTACACCTTC
>TRBD1|TRBV6-5|.|TRBJ2-2
CASSYSGTVGTGELFF
TGTGCCAGCAGTTACTCTGGGACAGTCGGCACCGGGGAGCTGTTTTTT
>.|TRBV5-1|.|TRBJ1-5
CASSLGQGHQPQHF
TGCGCCAGCAGCTTGGGGCAGGGACATCAGCCCCAGCATTTT
>TRBD1|TRBV28|.|TRBJ1-2
CASSLSDRGGGYTF
TGTGCCAGCAGTTTATCGGACAGGGGAGGGGGCTACACCTTC
>TRBD1|TRBV5-1|.|TRBJ2-6
CASSPGQGPSNVLTF
TGCGCCAGCAGCCCAGGACAGGGTCCGTCCAACGTCCTGACTTTC
>.|TRBV4-1|.|TRBJ2-7
CASSQGSTYLSYEQYF
TGCGCCAGCAGCCAAGGGTCCACATACCTCTCCTACGAGCAGTACTTC
>.|TRBV28|.|TRBJ1-4
CASTEGYEKLFF
TGTGCCAGCACCGAGGGTTATGAAAAACTGTTTTTT
>.|TRBV7-9|once|TRBJ1-6
CASSLDVGPGSPLHF
TGTGCCAGCAGCTTAGACGTGGGGCCTGGGTCACCCCTCCACTTT
>.|TRBV6-5|.|TRBJ2-2
CASRTDEANTGELFF
TGTGCCAGCAGGACAGACGAAGCTAACACCGGGGAGCTGTTTTTT
>TRBD1|TRBV28|.|TRBJ1-2
CASTRGTAGGYTF
TGTGCCAGCACTCGTGGGACAGCTGGTGGCTACACCTTC
>.|TRBV14|.|TRBJ2-7
CASSQESGAYEQYF
TGTGCCAGCAGCCAAGAATCAGGGGCCTACGAGCAGTACTTC
>TRBD2|TRBV6-4|.|TRBJ2-1
CASSTGVAGNNEQFF
TGTGCCAGCAGTACCGGGGTAGCGGGAAACAATGAGCAGTTCTTC
>.|TRBV11-2|.|TRBJ1-1
CASSLLWNTEAFF
TGTGCCAGCAGCTTACTGTGGAACACTGAAGCTTTCTTT
>TRBD2|TRBV6-5|.|TRBJ2-7
CASRRPSGSSYEQYF
TGTGCCAGCAGGAGACCCAGCGGGAGCTCCTACGAGCAGTACTTC
>.|TRBV30|.|TRBJ1-1
CAWSHERIEAFF
TGTGCCTGGAGCCATGAGAGAATTGAAGCTTTCTTT
>.|TRBV7-2|.|TRBJ2-1
CASREPGLNEQFF
TGTGCCAGCAGGGAGCCGGGGTTGAATGAGCAGTTCTTC
>.|TRBV7-2|.|TRBJ2-7
CASSSGTLVEQYF
TGTGCCAGCAGTTCCGGGACGCTAGTCGAGCAGTACTTC
>.|TRBV18|once|TRBJ1-2
CASSPHYRVVYGYTF
TGTGCCAGCTCACCACATTACAGGGTTGTCTATGGCTACACCTTC
>.|TRBV6-1|.|TRBJ1-4
CASSDKTWTVHNEKLFF
TGTGCCAGCAGTGACAAGACTTGGACAGTACATAATGAAAAACTGTTTTTT
>.|TRBV11-2|.|TRBJ1-6
CASSWPNSPLHF
TGTGCCAGCAGCTGGCCGAATTCACCCCTCCACTTT
>TRBD2|TRBV5-6|.|TRBJ2-5
CASRLAGGVETQYF
TGTGCCAGCAGACTAGCGGGAGGGGTAGAGACCCAGTACTTC
>.|TRBV4-1|.|TRBJ2-3
CASSARVSGTDTQYF
TGCGCCAGCAGCGCCAGGGTTAGTGGCACAGATACGCAGTATTTT
>.|TRBV12-5|.|TRBJ2-3
CASGLDSSTTDTQYF
TGTGCTAGTGGTTTGGACTCTTCCACCACAGATACGCAGTATTTT
>TRBD2|TRBV20-1|.|TRBJ2-1
CSARLAGDPFF
TGCAGTGCCAGACTAGCGGGAGACCCGTTCTTC
>.|TRBV10-2|once|TRBJ1-5
CASSGIWDQPQHF
TGCGCCAGCAGTGGGATCTGGGATCAGCCCCAGCATTTT
>.|TRBV5-1|.|TRBJ2-3
CASSSIGGGTDTQYF
TGCGCCAGCAGCTCGATCGGAGGGGGCACAGATACGCAGTATTTT
>.|TRBV28|.|TRBJ1-4
CASSFQQLATNEKLFF
TGTGCCAGCAGTTTTCAGCAACTTGCAACTAATGAAAAACTGTTTTTT
>.|TRBV10-2|.|TRBJ1-6
CASSETDNSPLHF
TGCGCCAGCAGTGAGACCGATAATTCACCCCTCCACTTT
>.|TRBV11-1|once|TRBJ2-2
CASSYQARRAWGSGELFF
TGTGCCAGCAGTTACCAGGCTCGCAGGGCGTGGGGTTCCGGGGAGCTGTTTTTT
>.|TRBV6-5|.|TRBJ2-5
CASSRKPGQPETQYF
TGTGCCAGCAGCCGTAAGCCGGGACAACCGGAGACCCAGTACTTC
>TRBD2|TRBV6-1|.|TRBJ2-3
CASSEDTSGLFRPSTDTQYF
TGTGCCAGCAGTGAAGATACTAGCGGGCTTTTCAGACCTAGCACAGATACGCAGTATTTT